This passage covers 14 T cell receptor beta chains from one sample sequenced in a study of blood T cells in healthy people across ages. A second PCR, run for roughly 7 to 11 cycles, used a sample-barcoded 5' primer plus a J-beta primer mix. One entry per CDR3 protein, called by TCRdb with MiXCR from the 5' RACE reads. Of 800,000 to 950,000 distinct CDR3 sequences listed, about 29% were seen once; the top ten hold around 9.6%. This same sample was also taken into another study, of T cells of mothers and their children.

The sequencing sample was made of blood. The source is a woman in her thirties or forties in good health.

This clonotype was observed a handful of times. The chain employs TRBV7-8 and TRBJ1-3, with D tentatively TRBD1 (6 bases). V was cut by 4 bases and J by 1 base, with 20 bases left in between. The CDR3 sequence is 18 residues long. Germline V gene lookup returns CDR1 SGHVS and CDR2 FQNEAQ. CDR3 DNA sequence: TGTGCCAGCAGCTCCCTGAGGGTCAGGGGAACATCTGGAAACACCATATATTTT. Its protein is CASSSLRVRGTSGNTIYF.

This clonotype was counted at least ten times. This sequence joins TRBV4-1 and TRBJ1-5; perhaps TRBD1 as D (5 bases). This CDR3 is 18 amino acids long. Germline values: CDR1 MGHRA, CDR2 YSYEKL. With 0 bases removed from V and 3 bases from J, the gap between germline ends came to 18 bases. The CDR3 nucleotides are TGCGCCAGCAGCCAAGAAGCGCCGCAGGGTAATTCCAATCAGCCCCAGCATTTT. It is translated as CASSQEAPQGNSNQPQHF.

Ten or more counts support this clonotype. The chain employs TRBV3-1 and TRBJ2-1; TRBD1 might be the D (6 bases). Germline V lookup: CDR1 LGHDT, CDR2 YNNKEL (reference sequence). The CDR3 extends over 13 amino acids. V lost 6 bases to trimming and J lost 10 bases, with 16 bases between them. The CDR3 here is CASRPSPGQEQFF. The CDR3 bases are TGTGCCAGCAGACCTTCTCCGGGACAAGAGCAGTTCTTC.

Concerning this clonotype: One end of the junction fails to match germline, which may point to a read error. This chain links TRBV6-6 with TRBJ2-5, with D perhaps matching TRBD1 (6 bases). The CDR3 loop spans 17 amino acids. Germline CDR1 and CDR2: MNHNY and SVGAGI (reference sequence). The CDR3 spells CTSNLARGQGIGETQYF. The CDR3 bases are TGTACCAGCAACCTCGCACGCGGGCAGGGGATAGGAGAGACCCAGTACTTC.

The genes are TRBV20-1 and TRBJ2-5; the match to TRBD2 covers 10 bases. This CDR3 has 16 amino acids. CDR1 is DFQATT and CDR2 is SNEGSKA in the germline V gene (reference sequence). Unmatched junction bases numbered 9, after V lost 1 base and J lost 4 bases. The DNA for the CDR3 is TGCAGTGCTAGAGGTAGGCTAGCGGGGGCCCTAGAGACCCAGTACTTC. Protein: CSARGRLAGALETQYF.

V is TRBV6-2 or TRBV6-3 and J is TRBJ2-5; either TRBD1 or TRBD2 may fit D (6 bases each). The end of the DNA aligns better with TRBJ2-7, so the J call may be wrong. CDR1 MNHEY and CDR2 SVGEGT come from the germline V gene. The CDR3 consists of 15 residues. The CDR3 nucleotides read TGTGCCAGCAGTATGGGGGGCGTCATAATGGGCGAGCAGTACTTC. It specifies CASSMGGVIMGEQYF.

This clonotype was seen a few times. A read error may account for a junction end that differs from germline. V and J are TRBV12-3 or TRBV12-4 and TRBJ2-5; 9 nucleotides line up with TRBD1. The length of the CDR3 is 15 residues. CDR3 amino acids: CTSRSTQTGGETQYF. The CDR3 DNA reads TGTACCAGCAGATCCACCCAGACAGGGGGAGAGACCCAGTACTTC.

The chain joins TRBV19 to TRBJ2-6; 12 bases align to TRBD1. The CDR3 runs to 17 residues. From germline, CDR1 is LNHDA and CDR2 SQIVND (reference sequence). V dropped 5 bases and J dropped 1; count of bases not matched to a gene: 3. The CDR3 region is CASSGTGGASGANVLTF. The CDR3 nucleotides read TGTGCCAGTAGTGGGACAGGGGGCGCGTCTGGGGCCAACGTCCTGACTTTC.

Concerning this clonotype: The junction shows a germline mismatch at one end, possibly a read error. This chain uses TRBV12-3 or TRBV12-4 with TRBJ1-2; 8 nucleotides match TRBD1. This CDR3 comprises 14 residues. The CDR3: CASSSGQGHYVYTF. The CDR3 nucleotides are TGTGCCAGCAGTTCAGGACAGGGACACTATGTCTACACCTTC.

This clonotype was seen repeatedly, ten times or more. The chain has TRBV20-1 and TRBJ2-1; D might be TRBD1 (6 bases). The V gene's germline CDR1 is DFQATT and CDR2 SNEGSKA (reference sequence). The CDR3 is 14 amino acids. The ends were cut back, 3 bases at V and 5 bases at J, with 14 bases in the middle. DNA for the CDR3: TGCAGTGCTAGGTCCTTCACAGGGAACAATGAGCAGTTCTTC. Translated, it gives CSARSFTGNNEQFF.

As concerns this clonotype: A much larger clone sits a single nucleotide away, making a read error possible. The chain combines TRBV28 with TRBJ2-7; either TRBD1 or TRBD2 may fit D (5 bases each). There are 15 residues in the CDR3. Germline CDR1 MDHEN, CDR2 SYDVKM. V was trimmed by 7 bases and J by 2 bases, leaving 18 bases between them. The CDR3 loop reads CASTNLGDAAYEQYF. The CDR3 coding sequence is TGTGCCAGCACTAACTTGGGGGACGCCGCCTACGAGCAGTACTTC.

In the case of this clonotype: A much larger clonotype is one base distant, so this may be a read error. The rearrangement joins TRBV5-6 to TRBJ2-1; D call uncertain. The germline CDR1 and CDR2 sequences are SGHDT and YYEEEE. This CDR3 is built from 12 residues. CDR3 nucleotide sequence: TGTACCAGCAGCTGGACGTGGGATGAGCAGTTCTTC. It specifies CTSSWTWDEQFF.

As regards this clonotype: A much larger clone differs from this one at a single base, so this may be a read error. Since the CDR3 does not end with the conserved phenylalanine or tryptophan, this likely comes from a read error. CDR3 loop: CASSAGTGAPGANVLTL. In DNA, the CDR3 is TGTGCCAGCAGTGCCGGGACAGGGGCCCCTGGGGCCAACGTCCTGACTTTG. The chain joins TRBV27 to TRBJ2-6, with 10 positions matching TRBD1. In germline, CDR1 is MNHEY, CDR2 SMNVEV (reference sequence). CDR3 length equals 17 residues. Losses at the gene ends were 5 bases for V and 2 bases for J; bases not matched to a gene: 6.

This clonotype was picked up many times. This sequence joins TRBV7-2 and TRBJ2-6; D is possibly TRBD2 (5 bases). V was clipped by 5 bases and J by 0 bases, with 14 bases between them. The germline V gene has CDR1 SGHTA and CDR2 FQGNSA. The CDR3 has 17 residues. This CDR3 is CASSAFGSDSGANVLTF. CDR3 nucleotide sequence: TGTGCCAGCAGCGCCTTTGGGAGCGACTCTGGGGCCAACGTCCTGACTTTC.